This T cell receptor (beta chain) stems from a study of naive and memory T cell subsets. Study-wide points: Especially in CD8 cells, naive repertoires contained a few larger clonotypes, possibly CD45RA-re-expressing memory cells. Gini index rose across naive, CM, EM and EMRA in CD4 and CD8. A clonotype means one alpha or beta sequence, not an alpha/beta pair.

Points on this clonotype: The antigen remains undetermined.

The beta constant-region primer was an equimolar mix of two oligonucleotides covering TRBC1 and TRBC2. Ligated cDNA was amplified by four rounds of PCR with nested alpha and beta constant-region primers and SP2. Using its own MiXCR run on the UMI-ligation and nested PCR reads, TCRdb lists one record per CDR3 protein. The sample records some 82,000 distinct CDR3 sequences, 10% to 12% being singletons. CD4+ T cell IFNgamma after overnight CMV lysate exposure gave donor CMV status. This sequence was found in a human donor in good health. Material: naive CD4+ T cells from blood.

The CDR3 reads CASSLIVGPEETQYF. The CDR3 DNA reads as TGCGCCAGCAGCTTAATCGTGGGGCCCGAAGAGACCCAGTACTTC. The chain couples TRBV5-1 to TRBJ2-5; possibly TRBD1 for D (5 bases). The CDR3 contains 15 residues. The V end was cut by 2 bases, the J end by 3 bases, with 14 bases between. The germline gives CDR1 SGHRS, CDR2 YFSETQ.